Following are 12 T cell receptor beta chains from one sample sequenced in a study of PD-1 blockade in classical Hodgkin lymphoma. Time point defined: cycle 4 day 1 (C4D1), after 6 weeks of nivolumab. The patients all showed relapse after autologous stem cell transplantation, while their brentuximab vedotin exposure varied. Method: immunoSEQ multiplex PCR; TCRdb's copy keeps in-frame clones and lacks some. The table includes some 45,000 clones, around four fifths detected once. The sequenced sample was peripheral blood mononuclear cells (PBMCs), obtained before the fourth cycle of nivolumab. The receptors here all came from a human donor with classical Hodgkin lymphoma.

This chain joins TRBV5-5 and TRBJ1-1, with D tentatively TRBD1 (6 bases). V was pared by 2 bases and J by 2 bases, with 10 bases between. The CDR3 is 14 amino acids. Per germline, CDR1 SGHKS and CDR2 YYEKEE (reference sequence). The CDR3 DNA sequence: TGTGCCAGCAGCTTAAGACAGGCTAACACTGAAGCTTTCTTT. Translated, it gives CASSLRQANTEAFF.

The chain combines TRBV7-2 with TRBJ2-7; TRBD2 matches 11 bases. From germline, CDR1 is SGHTA and CDR2 FQGNSA. The CDR3 is 17 amino acids. The junction had 11 bases not matched to a gene; V was cut back by 4 bases and J by 3 bases. The CDR3 loop reads CASSYPPSGGFGYEQYF. CDR3 DNA sequence: TGTGCCAGCAGCTACCCACCTAGCGGGGGGTTCGGCTACGAGCAGTACTTC.

V usage is TRBV27 and J usage is TRBJ2-7; unclear D gene. Trimming removed 3 bases at V and 8 bases at J, with 14 bases between. This CDR3 spans 13 amino acids. Germline V gene sequence: CDR1 MNHEY, CDR2 SMNVEV (reference sequence). The CDR3 region has the DNA TGTGCCAGCAGTTTGTTATCCCTTTCGAAGCAGTACTTC. Its protein product is CASSLLSLSKQYF.

This clone was picked up a small number of times. This chain joins TRBV11-1 and TRBJ1-1; D is undetermined. This CDR3 is built from 13 residues. Trimming stripped 5 bases from V and 0 bases from J, with 7 bases between. Germline CDR1 is SGHAT and CDR2 is FQDESV (reference sequence). CDR3 in amino acids: CASSLHLNTEAFF. The DNA of the CDR3 is TGTGCCAGCAGCCTACACCTGAACACTGAAGCTTTCTTT.

The count of this clone is one. The chain employs TRBV27 and TRBJ1-2; 7 bases fit TRBD1. The CDR3 is made up of 18 amino acids. V lost 4 bases to trimming and J lost 0 bases; unmatched junction nucleotides: 14. The germline gives CDR1 MNHEY, CDR2 SMNVEV (reference sequence). CDR3 amino acids: CASSSLLGTEESNYGYTF. CDR3 nucleotide sequence: TGTGCCAGCAGTTCCCTACTAGGGACAGAGGAATCTAACTATGGCTACACCTTC.

This clone is medium-sized by share. This sequence joins TRBV4-3 and TRBJ1-1, with 8 bases identical to TRBD1. CDR3 length equals 15 residues. The trim removed 4 bases at V and 3 bases at J, leaving 7 bases unmatched. Per the germline V gene, CDR1 is LGHNA and CDR2 is YSLEER. The CDR3 nucleotides read TGCGCCAGCAGCCGAGACAGGGGTGGGGACACTGAAGCTTTCTTT. It encodes CASSRDRGGDTEAFF.

This clone was detected once. The V call is TRBV7-8, the J call TRBJ2-5; D is perhaps TRBD1 or TRBD2 (5 bases each). This CDR3 contains 17 residues. Germline loops: CDR1 SGHVS, CDR2 FQNEAQ. V lost 3 bases and J 3 bases, leaving 20 bases between the germline ends. CDR3 amino acids: CASSFPRGRSSKETQYF. In DNA, the CDR3 is TGTGCCAGCAGCTTCCCTCGGGGCAGGTCGTCAAAAGAGACCCAGTACTTC.

V is TRBV29-1 and J is TRBJ1-1; D is ambiguous. The CDR3 is 13 residues long. V dropped 3 bases and J dropped 4 bases, with 12 bases sitting between them. Germline CDR1 SQVTM, CDR2 ANQGSEA. The chain's CDR3 is CSVDRGSGTEAFF. CDR3 nucleotides: TGCAGCGTTGATCGGGGTTCTGGCACTGAAGCTTTCTTT.

V usage is TRBV27 and J usage is TRBJ1-5; possible D gene TRBD1, 6 bases. This CDR3 has 14 amino acids. CDR1 and CDR2 from the germline V gene are MNHEY and SMNVEV (reference sequence). The V end was cut by 10 bases, the J end by 6 bases, with 19 bases between. The DNA of the CDR3 is TGTGCCACGGGATACTCAGGGGAAAGTCAGCCCCAGCATTTT. Amino acid sequence: CATGYSGESQPQHF.

The chain couples TRBV4-1 to TRBJ2-1, with D perhaps TRBD2 (6 bases). Germline CDR1 and CDR2: MGHRA and YSYEKL. This CDR3 comprises 13 residues. V shed 4 bases and J shed 5 bases, with 9 bases lying between them. The CDR3 nucleotides read TGCGCCAGCAGCCCTGGAGGGGACAATGAGCAGTTCTTC. It yields the protein CASSPGGDNEQFF.

This rearrangement joins TRBV18 to TRBJ2-5; D gene unclear. Trimming left V 2 bases short and J 2 bases short, with 9 bases between. CDR1 is KGHSH and CDR2 is LQKENI in the germline V gene. The CDR3 consists of 14 residues. CDR3 sequence: CASSPALSQETQYF. Here the CDR3 DNA reads TGTGCCAGCTCACCAGCGCTGTCACAAGAGACCCAGTACTTC.

This clone has just a few counts. The V and J genes are TRBV19 and TRBJ1-2; D is ambiguous. Trimming took 6 bases from V and 3 from J, leaving 11 bases between them. The germline V gene has CDR1 LNHDA and CDR2 SQIVND (reference sequence). The CDR3 extends over 13 amino acids. Here the CDR3 DNA reads TGTGCCAGTAGCGGTAGTTCGGACTATGGCTACACCTTC. Protein sequence: CASSGSSDYGYTF.